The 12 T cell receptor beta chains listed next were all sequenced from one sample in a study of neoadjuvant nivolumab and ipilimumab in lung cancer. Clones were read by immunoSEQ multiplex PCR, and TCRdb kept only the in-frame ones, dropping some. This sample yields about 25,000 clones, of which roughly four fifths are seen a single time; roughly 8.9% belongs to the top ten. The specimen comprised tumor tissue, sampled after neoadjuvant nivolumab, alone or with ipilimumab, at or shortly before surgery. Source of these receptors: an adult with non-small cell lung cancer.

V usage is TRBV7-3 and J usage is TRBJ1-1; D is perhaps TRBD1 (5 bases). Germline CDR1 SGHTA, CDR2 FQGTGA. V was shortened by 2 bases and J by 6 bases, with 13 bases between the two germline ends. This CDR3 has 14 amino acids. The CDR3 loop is CASSLYSTAPEAFF. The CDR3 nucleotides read TGTGCCAGCAGCTTATATTCGACAGCCCCTGAAGCTTTCTTT.

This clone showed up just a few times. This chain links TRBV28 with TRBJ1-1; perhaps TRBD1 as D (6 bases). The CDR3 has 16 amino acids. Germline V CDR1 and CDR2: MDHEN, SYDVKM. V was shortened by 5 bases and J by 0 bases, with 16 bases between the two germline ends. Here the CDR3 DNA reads TGTGCCAGCAGTCCCCTCCTGACAGGATTGAACACTGAAGCTTTCTTT. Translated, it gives CASSPLLTGLNTEAFF.

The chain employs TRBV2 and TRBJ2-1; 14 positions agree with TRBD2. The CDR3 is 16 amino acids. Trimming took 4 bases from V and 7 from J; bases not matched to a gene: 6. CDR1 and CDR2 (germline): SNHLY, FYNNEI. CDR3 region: CASSGPTSGRGNEQFF. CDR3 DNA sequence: TGTGCCAGCAGTGGGCCGACTAGCGGGAGGGGTAATGAGCAGTTCTTC.

The CDR3 sequence: CASSENRASYGYTF. The CDR3 bases are TGTGCCAGCAGTGAGAACAGGGCGAGCTATGGCTACACCTTC. The chain combines TRBV2 with TRBJ1-2; possible D gene TRBD1, 6 bases. Germline CDR1 is SNHLY and CDR2 is FYNNEI. The V end was cut by 3 bases, the J end by 4 bases, with 12 bases between. The CDR3 consists of 14 residues.

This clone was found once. DNA for the CDR3: TGTGCCAGCATCAATAACAGGGGGTATGGCTACACCTTC. Its protein is CASINNRGYGYTF. The rearrangement links TRBV7-9 to TRBJ1-2; TRBD1 matches at 8 bases. Trimming at V came to 7 bases and at J to 5 bases, leaving 6 bases not matched to a gene. Germline-derived CDR1 and CDR2 are SEHNR and FQNEAQ (reference sequence). The CDR3 has 13 amino acids.

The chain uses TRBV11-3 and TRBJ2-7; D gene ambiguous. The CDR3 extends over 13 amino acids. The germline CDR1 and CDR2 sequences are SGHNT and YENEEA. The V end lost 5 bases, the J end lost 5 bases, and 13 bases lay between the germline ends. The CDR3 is CASSPPLVHEQYF. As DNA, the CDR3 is TGTGCCAGCAGCCCACCCCTTGTCCACGAGCAGTACTTC. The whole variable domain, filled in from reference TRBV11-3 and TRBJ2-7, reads EAGVVQSPRYKIIEKKQPVAFWCNPISGHNTLYWYLQNLGQGPELLIRYENEEAVDDSQLPKDRFSAERLKGVDSTLKIQPAELGDSAVYLCASSPPLVHEQYFGPGTRLTVT.

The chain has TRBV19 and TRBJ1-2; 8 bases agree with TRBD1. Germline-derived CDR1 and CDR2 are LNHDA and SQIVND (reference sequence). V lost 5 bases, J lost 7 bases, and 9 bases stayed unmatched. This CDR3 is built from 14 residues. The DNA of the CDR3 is TGTGCCAGTAGTCCTTTGACAGGGGAGGCTGGCTACACCTTC. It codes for CASSPLTGEAGYTF.

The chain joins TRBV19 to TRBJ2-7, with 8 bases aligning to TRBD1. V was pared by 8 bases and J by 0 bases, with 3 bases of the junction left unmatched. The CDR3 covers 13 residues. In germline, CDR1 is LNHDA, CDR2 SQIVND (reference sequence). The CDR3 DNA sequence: TGTGCCAGTGGGGACAGGTACTCCTACGAGCAGTACTTC. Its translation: CASGDRYSYEQYF.

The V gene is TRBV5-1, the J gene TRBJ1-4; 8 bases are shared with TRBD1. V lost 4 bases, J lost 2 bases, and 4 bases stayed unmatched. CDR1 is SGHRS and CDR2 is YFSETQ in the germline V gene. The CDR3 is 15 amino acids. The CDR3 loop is CASSPRQGTNEKLFF. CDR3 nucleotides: TGCGCCAGCAGCCCCCGACAGGGGACTAATGAAAAACTGTTTTTT.

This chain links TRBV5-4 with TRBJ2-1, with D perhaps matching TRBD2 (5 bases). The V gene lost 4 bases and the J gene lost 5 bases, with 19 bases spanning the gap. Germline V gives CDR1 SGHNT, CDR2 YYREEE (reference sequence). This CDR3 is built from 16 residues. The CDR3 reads CASSLDLAGNDNEQFF. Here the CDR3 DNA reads TGTGCCAGCAGCCTAGACCTAGCTGGAAACGACAATGAGCAGTTCTTC.

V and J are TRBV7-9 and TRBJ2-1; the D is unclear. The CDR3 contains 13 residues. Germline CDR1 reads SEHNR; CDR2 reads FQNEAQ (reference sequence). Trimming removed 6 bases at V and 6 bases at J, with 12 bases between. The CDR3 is CASRSAGFNEQFF. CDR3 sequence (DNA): TGTGCCAGCAGGTCGGCCGGATTCAATGAGCAGTTCTTC.

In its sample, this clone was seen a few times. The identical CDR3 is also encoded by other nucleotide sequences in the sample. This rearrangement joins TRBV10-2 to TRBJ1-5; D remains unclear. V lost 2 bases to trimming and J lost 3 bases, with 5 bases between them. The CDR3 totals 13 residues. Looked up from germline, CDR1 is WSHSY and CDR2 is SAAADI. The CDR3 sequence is CASSEGNNQPQHF. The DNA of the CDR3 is TGCGCCAGCAGTGAGGGGAACAATCAGCCCCAGCATTTT.